These T cell receptor beta chains were read from a single sample in a study of T-cell memory formation after mild COVID-19. In TCRdb, the 5' RACE reads were re-called with MiXCR into one record per CDR3 protein. This sample has about 200,000 distinct CDR3 sequences; over 7.5% occur once, and the top ten carry 3.5% to 4%. The source material was PBMCs or a T cell subset sorted from them (not recorded which). These receptors were obtained from a man between 18 and 29 years old who had mild COVID-19 (a few samples of this study predate the infection). Cell type and time point are not known. Each CDR3 is given with its conserved first and last residue. The D gene is left open where the match is weak. Where a row states a size, it is once, few, many or the class of an expanded clone; other rows omit it.

V	J	D	size	DNA	CDR3
TRBV5-4	TRBJ1-6	TRBD1	.	TGTGCCAGCAGCTTGGGACAGGGCGTTCGGAATTCACCCCTCCACTTT	CASSLGQGVRNSPLHF
TRBV9	TRBJ2-5	TRBD1	many	TGTGCCAGCAGCGCCAGCCCCCTTGACAGGGTAGAGACCCAGTACTTC	CASSASPLDRVETQYF
TRBV5-1	TRBJ1-4	.	.	TGCGCCAGCAGCTTGGGATCAGGGAGAGGGACTAATGAAAAACTGTTTTTT	CASSLGSGRGTNEKLFF
TRBV7-2	TRBJ2-5	.	.	TGTGCCAGCAGCTTTAACCAGGGAGAGACCCAGTACTTC	CASSFNQGETQYF
TRBV19	TRBJ2-1	.	.	TGTGCCAGTAGTCACCCTCTACTTCAGGGGCAGTTCTTC	CASSHPLLQGQFF
TRBV29-1	TRBJ1-2	.	.	TGCAGCGTTGAAGACCAGGGGCCGCCCTATGGCTACACCTTC	CSVEDQGPPYGYTF
TRBV7-2	TRBJ2-3	TRBD1	many	TGTGCCAGCAGCGGACAGGGGCCGGGCTGGAACACAGATACGCAGTATTTT	CASSGQGPGWNTDTQYF
TRBV7-2	TRBJ2-5	TRBD1	many	TGTGCCAGCAGCCCGACAGGGTGGCGAGAGACCCAGTACTTC	CASSPTGWRETQYF
TRBV19	TRBJ1-2	.	.	TGTGCCAGTAGTATAGATCGTGGTGGCTACACCTTC	CASSIDRGGYTF
TRBV3-1	TRBJ2-4	TRBD2	.	TGTGCCAGCAGCCGGACCAGCGGGGGTGCCAAAAACATTCAGTACTTC	CASSRTSGGAKNIQYF
TRBV5-1	TRBJ1-2	.	.	TGCGCCAGCAGCTTGGGAAGAGACAGGAACTACACCTTC	CASSLGRDRNYTF
TRBV30	TRBJ2-3	TRBD2	.	TGTGCCTGGAGTGGAACTAGCGGGATCACAGATACGCAGTATTTT	CAWSGTSGITDTQYF
TRBV18	TRBJ2-5	.	few	TGTGCCAGCTCACCGATGCTATCCCAAGAGACCCAGTACTTC	CASSPMLSQETQYF
TRBV5-4	TRBJ2-5	TRBD1	many	TGTGCCAGCAGCTACGACAGGGACCAAGAGACCCAGTACTTC	CASSYDRDQETQYF
TRBV29-1	TRBJ2-3	.	.	TGCAGCGTTGACGGGGTGACTAGCACAGATACGCAGTATTTT	CSVDGVTSTDTQYF
TRBV20-1	TRBJ2-7	.	few	TGCAGTGCTAGAGGGAATGGAGTCTACGAGCAGTACTTC	CSARGNGVYEQYF
TRBV20-1	TRBJ1-5	.	.	TGCAGTGCTCCACTTGGGAACAGCAATAGCAATCAGCCCCAGCATTTT	CSAPLGNSNSNQPQHF
TRBV28	TRBJ2-1	.	few	TGTGCCAGCAGTTGGTCAGCAGGCCACAATGAGCAGTTCTTC	CASSWSAGHNEQFF
TRBV7-3	TRBJ2-1	TRBD2	many	TGTGCCAGCAGCGATCCCGCAGGCGGGGGCTCCTACAATGAGCAGTTCTTC	CASSDPAGGGSYNEQFF
TRBV6-5	TRBJ1-5	.	few	TGTGCCAGCAGTGACGCGGGGTCGGGTCAGCCCCAGCATTTT	CASSDAGSGQPQHF
TRBV12-3/TRBV12-4	TRBJ1-1	TRBD1	.	TGTGCCAGCAGCAATACAGGGGGTACAGCTTTCTTT	CASSNTGGTAFF
TRBV4-2	TRBJ1-1	.	many	TGTGCCAGCAGCCAAGAAAGCCGGTGGGCTGGGAACACTGAAGCTTTCTTT	CASSQESRWAGNTEAFF
TRBV7-6	TRBJ2-2	TRBD1	many	TGTGCCAGCAGCTCGGGACAGGGGGGCACCGGGGAGCTGTTTTTT	CASSSGQGGTGELFF
TRBV5-8	TRBJ1-5	.	few	TGTGCCAGCAGCTTAGGGGGATCCCTTCCTAATCAGCCCCAGCATTTT	CASSLGGSLPNQPQHF
TRBV24-1	TRBJ2-2	TRBD1	.	TGTGCCACCAGTGATCCGGGACAGGGTCCGGAGGAGCTGTTTTTT	CATSDPGQGPEELFF
TRBV5-4	TRBJ2-3	.	few	TGTGCCAGCAGCGCCTCAGGGGGGGATACGCAGTATTTT	CASSASGGDTQYF
TRBV7-3	TRBJ2-1	.	.	TGTGCCAGCAGCCCTCGGACAACGAGGGATGAGCAGTTCTTC	CASSPRTTRDEQFF